What follows are 26 T cell receptor beta chains derived from one specimen sequenced in a study of cytomegalovirus exposure and HLA in healthy donors. It was with 60 Vbeta and 13 Jbeta primers that the PCR ran. Sequencing was performed with immunoSEQ multiplex PCR; in TCRdb, only in-frame clones are kept and a portion is missing. Among 76,000 or so clones listed, nearly 80% were seen once. The specimen was PBMCs. The receptors come from a woman aged 40 to 50 in good health and CMV-seropositive.

The gene calls are TRBV9 and TRBJ1-2; tentatively, D is TRBD1 (5 bases). Germline CDR1 and CDR2: SGDLS and YYNGEE. The V and J ends lost 4 bases and 6 bases respectively, with 13 bases between them. The CDR3 contains 13 residues. In DNA form, the CDR3 reads TGTGCCAGCAGCACCACAGGTATTAATGGCTACACCTTC. Translating gives CASSTTGINGYTF.

The chain uses TRBV6-5 and TRBJ1-1; TRBD1 matches 9 bases. Germline-derived CDR1 and CDR2 are MNHEY and SVGAGI. Germline trimming cut 4 bases from V and 4 bases from J; bases unmatched to any gene: 7. The CDR3 is 15 residues long. DNA for the CDR3: TGTGCCAGCAGTTGGGGGGACAGGGTATCCACTGAAGCTTTCTTT. Translating gives CASSWGDRVSTEAFF.

V usage is TRBV30 and J usage is TRBJ1-5; no firm D call. V lost 1 base to trimming and J lost 9 bases, with 10 bases between them. This CDR3 spans 12 amino acids. Germline CDR1 is GTSNPN and CDR2 is SVGIG (reference sequence). This chain's CDR3 is CAWSGYAGPQHF. CDR3 DNA: TGTGCCTGGAGTGGATACGCCGGGCCCCAGCATTTT.

The CDR3 nucleotides are TGTGCCAGCAGTGCGGACAGTTCCTACGAGCAGTACTTC. The encoded protein is CASSADSSYEQYF. The chain is built from TRBV2 and TRBJ2-7; tentatively, D is TRBD1 (6 bases). CDR1 is SNHLY, CDR2 FYNNEI, per germline. The CDR3 sequence is 13 residues long. V shed 4 bases and J shed 1 base, with 8 bases lying between them.

The J gene is TRBJ2-7, the V gene TRBV25-1; TRBD2 might be the D (6 bases). Germline loops: CDR1 MGHDK, CDR2 SYGVNS. The CDR3 spans 15 residues. The V gene lost 3 bases and the J gene lost 0 bases, with 12 bases spanning the gap. The CDR3 reads CASSDTRDSSYEQYF. The CDR3 nucleotides read TGTGCCAGCAGTGATACGCGGGATAGCTCCTACGAGCAGTACTTC.

This chain connects TRBV28 to TRBJ2-5; 10 bases are shared with TRBD1. The J call could be wrong; TRBJ2-7 is a better fit for the DNA end. Germline V lookup: CDR1 MDHEN, CDR2 SYDVKM. The CDR3 is 14 residues long. The CDR3 loop is CASPGRTGGYEQYF. The CDR3 DNA reads as TGTGCCAGCCCAGGACGGACAGGGGGATACGAGCAGTACTTC.

This rearrangement joins TRBV7-2 to TRBJ1-2, with 8 positions matching TRBD1. This CDR3 is built from 13 residues. V shed 5 bases, J shed 6 bases, and the junction held 5 bases outside the gene matches. CDR1 and CDR2 (germline): SGHTA, FQGNSA. CDR3 loop: CASSLTGVDGYTF. CDR3 sequence (DNA): TGTGCCAGCAGCCTGACAGGGGTTGATGGCTACACCTTC.

The V and J genes are TRBV6-5 and TRBJ1-4; D might be TRBD1 (5 bases). The CDR3 runs 15 residues. Germline CDR1 and CDR2: MNHEY and SVGAGI. V gave up 6 bases and J gave up 0 bases, with 11 bases separating them. CDR3 DNA sequence: TGTGCCAGCAGCCCCCTCAGGGCAACTAATGAAAAACTGTTTTTT. As protein: CASSPLRATNEKLFF.

The chain is built from TRBV28 and TRBJ1-5, with 9 bases lining up with TRBD1. J lost 6 bases, V lost 5 bases, and 11 bases had no gene match. Germline values: CDR1 MDHEN, CDR2 SYDVKM. The CDR3 runs to 16 residues. This CDR3 is CASSPGGQGGGQPQHF. CDR3 sequence (DNA): TGTGCCAGCAGTCCGGGGGGACAGGGAGGAGGTCAGCCCCAGCATTTT.

This chain joins TRBV4-3 and TRBJ2-2; a weak D match, TRBD2 (5 bases). Germline V CDR1 and CDR2: LGHNA, YSLEER. V was pared by 5 bases and J by 6 bases, with 13 bases between. CDR3 length: 14 amino acids. The CDR3 DNA follows: TGCGCCAGCAGCAGGGAGCGAACCGCCGGGGAGCTGTTTTTT. It encodes CASSRERTAGELFF.

The CDR3 is CSVAPGRRTEAFF. CDR3 sequence (DNA): TGCAGCGTCGCCCCGGGGAGGCGGACTGAAGCTTTCTTT. The rearrangement uses TRBV29-1 and TRBJ1-1; D is unclear. The CDR3 loop spans 13 amino acids. CDR1 is SQVTM, CDR2 ANQGSEA, per germline. With 6 bases removed from V and 5 bases from J, the gap between germline ends came to 16 bases.

Remarks on this clone: The junction departs from germline at one end; a sequencing error may be responsible. V usage is TRBV7-9 and J usage is TRBJ1-2; D is uncertain. The CDR3 has 15 residues. CDR1 and CDR2 (germline): SEHNR, FQNEAQ (reference sequence). The CDR3 bases are TGTTCCAGCAGCTTAGCTCAGATAAGTAACTATGGCTACACCTTC. Protein: CSSSLAQISNYGYTF.

J is TRBJ2-1 and V is TRBV5-1; 8 bases map to TRBD2. V gave up 7 bases and J gave up 2 bases; unmatched junction bases: 8. Per germline, CDR1 SGHRS and CDR2 YFSETQ. The CDR3 has 15 residues. CDR3 nucleotides: TGCGCCAGCTCCAACCCGGGGGGGACCTACAATGAGCAGTTCTTC. This translates into CASSNPGGTYNEQFF.

This rearrangement joins TRBV12-2 to TRBJ2-5; the table's D call of TRBD2 was not tested on the DNA. TRBV12-2 is recorded as a pseudogene. The CDR3 extends over 17 amino acids. CDR3 sequence: CASRPTSGGGLQETQYF. The CDR3 region has the DNA TGTGCAAGTCGCCCGACTAGCGGGGGAGGACTTCAAGAGACCCAGTACTTC.

The rearrangement joins TRBV7-2 to TRBJ2-1; perhaps TRBD2 as D (6 bases). The V gene's germline CDR1 is SGHTA and CDR2 FQGNSA. This CDR3 contains 15 residues. The V gene lost 5 bases and the J gene lost 6 bases, with 17 bases spanning the gap. The CDR3 sequence is CASSPGPGDGNEQFF. CDR3 nucleotide sequence: TGTGCCAGCAGCCCGGGACCGGGGGACGGCAATGAGCAGTTCTTC.

The chain joins TRBV5-4 to TRBJ1-2, with 10 bases lining up with TRBD1. The CDR3 spans 14 residues. Germline lookup yields CDR1 SGHNT and CDR2 YYREEE (reference sequence). V trimming: 0 bases; J trimming: 5 bases; junction bases outside the gene matches: 1. The CDR3 nucleotides read TGTGCCAGCAGCTTGGGACAGGGGGCGTATGGCTACACCTTC. This codes for CASSLGQGAYGYTF.

This chain joins TRBV28 and TRBJ1-1; no reliable D call. The germline gives CDR1 MDHEN, CDR2 SYDVKM. V dropped 5 bases and J dropped 3 bases, with 16 bases sitting between them. The CDR3 runs 15 residues. CDR3 in amino acids: CASSLPREGYTEAFF. CDR3 in DNA: TGTGCCAGCAGTCTCCCTCGGGAAGGCTACACTGAAGCTTTCTTT.

V gene TRBV30 combines with J gene TRBJ2-1, with D tentatively TRBD2 (7 bases). Trimming stripped 2 bases from V and 4 bases from J, with 18 bases between. The CDR3 sequence is 16 residues long. Germline CDR1 and CDR2: GTSNPN and SVGIG (reference sequence). CDR3: CAWSPVGGGLYNEQFF. Here the CDR3 DNA reads TGTGCCTGGAGTCCTGTGGGCGGGGGCCTTTACAATGAGCAGTTCTTC.

V gene TRBV11-2 combines with J gene TRBJ2-5, with TRBD2 matching over 8 bases. V lost 1 base to trimming and J lost 5 bases; unmatched junction nucleotides: 6. This CDR3 is 15 amino acids long. CDR1 is SGHAT and CDR2 is FQNNGV in the germline V gene. The CDR3 region is CASSLVAGGLETQYF. CDR3 nucleotide sequence: TGTGCCAGCAGCTTAGTGGCGGGGGGATTGGAGACCCAGTACTTC.

The chain joins TRBV7-3 to TRBJ1-2; 8 bases are shared with TRBD1. V dropped 4 bases and J dropped 5; count of bases not matched to a gene: 3. There are 13 residues in the CDR3. The germline V gene encodes CDR1 SGHTA and CDR2 FQGTGA. The CDR3 nucleotides are TGTGCCAGCAGCTACGGACAGGGTTATGGCTACACCTTC. Translation: CASSYGQGYGYTF.

The rearrangement uses TRBV28 and TRBJ1-2; 8 nucleotides agree with TRBD1. CDR1 MDHEN and CDR2 SYDVKM come from the germline V gene. The CDR3 consists of 16 residues. The V and J ends lost 4 bases and 5 bases, in that order; junction bases with no gene match: 12. The CDR3 coding sequence is TGTGCCAGCAGTTCCGGACAGGGCGGCGAATATTATGGCTACACCTTC. Its protein is CASSSGQGGEYYGYTF.

The chain carries TRBV5-1 and TRBJ2-2; no reliable D call. Per the germline V gene, CDR1 is SGHRS and CDR2 is YFSETQ. V was shortened by 4 bases and J by 5 bases, with 12 bases between the two germline ends. The length of the CDR3 is 14 residues. In DNA, the CDR3 is TGCGCCAGCAGCCGAGAGACAACGACCGGGGAGCTGTTTTTT. Its translation is CASSRETTTGELFF.

A remark on this clone: The conserved closing phenylalanine or tryptophan is absent in this CDR3, likely reflecting a read error. The chain couples TRBV6-5 to TRBJ1-3, with a possible D match to TRBD1 (6 bases). Germline V CDR1 and CDR2: MNHEY, SVGAGI. This CDR3 contains 16 residues. V was trimmed by 2 bases and J by 1 base, leaving 12 bases between them. The DNA for the CDR3 is TGTGCCAGCAGTTACAGTTCAGGGGTATCTGGAAACACCATATATCTT. Its translation: CASSYSSGVSGNTIYL.

The rearrangement uses TRBV18 and TRBJ1-2; no firm D call. Trimming pared 4 bases from V and 0 bases from J, leaving 18 bases between. Germline lookup yields CDR1 KGHSH and CDR2 LQKENI. The CDR3 runs 17 residues. In DNA, the CDR3 is TGTGCCAGCTCACGGCAGCGAACGTCCCCTTCTAACTATGGCTACACCTTC. Its translation is CASSRQRTSPSNYGYTF.

The gene calls are TRBV4-3 and TRBJ2-5, with TRBD1 matching over 8 bases. The junction had 11 bases not matched to a gene; V was cut back by 0 bases and J by 5 bases. In germline, CDR1 is LGHNA, CDR2 YSLEER. The CDR3 contains 17 residues. CDR3 bases: TGCGCCAGCAGCCAAGACGGAGGGGCAGGGGGCCGGGAGACCCAGTACTTC. Protein: CASSQDGGAGGRETQYF.

The J gene is TRBJ2-7, the V gene TRBV7-2, with TRBD2 matching 8 bases. The CDR3 loop spans 15 amino acids. J was trimmed by 2 bases and V by 1 base; bases with no gene match: 4. Looked up from germline, CDR1 is SGHTA and CDR2 is FQGNSA. The CDR3 reads CASSLVAGGTYEQYF. The DNA of the CDR3 is TGTGCCAGCAGCTTAGTGGCGGGGGGAACCTACGAGCAGTACTTC.